This T cell receptor (beta chain) was recovered during a study of blood T cell repertoires in COVID-19. Study details: Sites across the United States, Italy and Spain contributed samples from acute and convalescent COVID-19. Sample material is recorded as cDNA or gDNA derived from T cells, B-cell-depleted T cells, or PBMCs.

In the original workflow: Scientists estimated how many nucleated cells there were by amplifying reference gene primers. The table came from immunoSEQ multiplex PCR; TCRdb's copy has only in-frame clones and leaves some out. D and trimming come from the DNA, and the V and J calls and clone size come from that table. This repertoire shows a few hundred thousand clones, about 82% found once; its top ten account for around 1.5%. CDR1 and CDR2 from the germline V gene are KGHDR and SFDVKD. Trimming at V came to 7 bases and at J to 1 base, leaving 12 bases not matched to a gene. The length of the CDR3 is 17 residues.

Sequences were obtained from peripheral blood. The sequence was obtained from a woman aged 50 to 60 with acute or convalescent COVID-19. V and J are TRBV24-1 and TRBJ2-3; 8 bases are a match to TRBD2. This CDR3 reads CATSAPLAREGTDTQYF. The CDR3, as DNA: TGTGCCACCAGCGCCCCTCTCGCGCGGGAGGGCACAGATACGCAGTATTTT.